The source of this TCR beta chain is a study of T-cell memory formation after mild COVID-19. TCRdb passed the 5' RACE reads through MiXCR, listing each CDR3 protein once. The sample has roughly 280,000 distinct CDR3 sequences, about 16% seen once. Findings and caveats of the study: Within pre-infection memory, some responding clones were found, suggesting cross-reactive memory joined. CD4+ bias marked clones expanding day 15 to 37, unlike balanced contracting clones.

This clonotype was seen many times. Its specificity is unknown. The clonotype comes from a man younger than 30 who had mild COVID-19 (a few samples of this study predate the infection). Cell type and time point are not known. The specimen sequenced was PBMCs or a T cell subset sorted from them (not recorded which).

CDR3 amino acids: CASSFSPHTSSTDTQYF. The CDR3 DNA sequence: TGCGCCAGCAGCTTCTCCCCGCATACCTCTAGCACAGATACGCAGTATTTT. The V call is TRBV5-1, the J call TRBJ2-3; D ambiguous. The V and J ends lost 2 bases and 0 bases respectively, with 16 bases between them. Looked up from germline, CDR1 is SGHRS and CDR2 is YFSETQ. There are 17 residues in the CDR3.